One sample yielded the 32 T cell receptor beta chains listed below, sequenced in a study of T cell responses to AZD1222 COVID-19 vaccine. Here immunoSEQ multiplex PCR was the method, and the copy in TCRdb shows in-frame clones only, minus some. The data show under 130,000 clones, roughly 88% seen once. The sample here was peripheral blood, taken on day 0 of AZD1222 vaccination. These receptors all stem from an adult in good health.

V and J are TRBV19 and TRBJ1-2; 9 bases fit TRBD1. CDR1 and CDR2 (germline): LNHDA, SQIVND (reference sequence). There are 16 residues in the CDR3. V lost 3 bases and J lost 2; bases outside the gene matches: 7. CDR3 nucleotide sequence: TGTGCCAGTAGTATTTTGGTAGGACAGGGGAACTATGGCTACACCTTC. Its translation is CASSILVGQGNYGYTF.

This rearrangement joins TRBV6-5 to TRBJ1-3; D uncertain. The CDR3 covers 13 residues. Between the trimmed V and J ends, which lost 5 bases and 0 bases, there was a span of 5 bases. From germline, CDR1 is MNHEY and CDR2 SVGAGI. For the CDR3, the DNA is TGTGCCAGCAGTCGGTACTCTGGAAACACCATATATTTT. Translation: CASSRYSGNTIYF.

The J gene is TRBJ1-1, the V gene TRBV4-1; TRBD1 might be the D (6 bases). V was shortened by 1 base and J by 8 bases, with 23 bases between the two germline ends. The germline V gene encodes CDR1 MGHRA and CDR2 YSYEKL. This CDR3 contains 17 residues. The CDR3 protein is CASSQAASRTAKAEAFF. CDR3 in DNA: TGCGCCAGCAGCCAAGCCGCCTCCAGGACAGCGAAAGCAGAAGCTTTCTTT.

V gene TRBV28 combines with J gene TRBJ2-7; 10 bases map to TRBD1. The CDR3 has 15 residues. Germline CDR1 MDHEN, CDR2 SYDVKM. V shed 6 bases and J 2 bases; nucleotides not matched to a gene: 7. CDR3 residues: CASRTGGSGAYEQYF. The CDR3, as DNA: TGTGCCAGCAGGACAGGGGGCAGCGGGGCCTACGAGCAGTACTTC.

The chain is built from TRBV24-1 and TRBJ2-1; 7 nucleotides match TRBD2. Trimming cost V 6 bases and J 0 bases; bases outside gene matches: 4. The CDR3 is made up of 15 amino acids. From germline, CDR1 is KGHDR and CDR2 SFDVKD. In nucleotides, the CDR3 is TGTGCCACCAGTCCGAGCGGGGCCTCCTACAATGAGCAGTTCTTC. Protein sequence: CATSPSGASYNEQFF.

This rearrangement joins TRBV15 to TRBJ2-7; D is unresolved. This CDR3 is built from 13 residues. Germline V CDR1 and CDR2: LNHNV, YYDKDF (reference sequence). V was clipped by 2 bases and J by 3 bases, with 8 bases between them. CDR3 nucleotide sequence: TGTGCCACCAGCAGATCGGTCAACTACGAGCAGTACTTC. Translation gives CATSRSVNYEQYF.

The chain joins TRBV30 to TRBJ1-2; 7 bases agree with TRBD1. The germline V gene has CDR1 GTSNPN and CDR2 SVGIG (reference sequence). The V gene end was trimmed by 3 bases and the J gene end by 0 bases; junction bases not matched to a gene: 1. CDR3 length: 13 residues. This CDR3 reads CAWRGQSNYGYTF. In DNA form, the CDR3 reads TGTGCCTGGAGGGGACAGTCTAACTATGGCTACACCTTC.

The genes are TRBV2 and TRBJ2-7; no clear D. This CDR3 spans 13 amino acids. The V gene's germline CDR1 is SNHLY and CDR2 FYNNEI. Trimming pared 1 base from V and 9 bases from J, leaving 13 bases between. The CDR3 DNA follows: TGTGCCAGCAGTGAAGTTGCACCTATAGGGCAGTACTTC. This translates into CASSEVAPIGQYF.

J is TRBJ1-5 and V is TRBV4-1; D not resolved. Germline CDR1 is MGHRA and CDR2 is YSYEKL. This CDR3 comprises 15 residues. The V and J ends lost 0 bases and 2 bases respectively, with 8 bases between them. The CDR3 is CASSQDLGGNQPQHF. CDR3 nucleotides: TGCGCCAGCAGCCAAGATTTAGGTGGCAATCAGCCCCAGCATTTT.

This chain connects TRBV28 to TRBJ1-1; 8 bases line up with TRBD1. This CDR3 has 13 residues. Looked up from germline, CDR1 is MDHEN and CDR2 is SYDVKM. V shed 7 bases and J 5 bases; nucleotides not matched to a gene: 6. The CDR3 is CASKLQGGTEAFF. The DNA of the CDR3 is TGTGCCAGCAAACTACAGGGGGGGACTGAAGCTTTCTTT.

V is TRBV7-9 and J is TRBJ2-3; D gene uncertain. Per the germline V gene, CDR1 is SEHNR and CDR2 is FQNEAQ (reference sequence). The length of the CDR3 is 12 residues. V shed 3 bases and J shed 5 bases, with 6 bases lying between them. In DNA, the CDR3 is TGTGCCAGCAGCTTCGCAGGAGATACGCAGTATTTT. Residues: CASSFAGDTQYF.

The J gene is TRBJ2-5, the V gene TRBV19, with a weak D call TRBD1 (5 bases). The CDR3 contains 13 residues. Germline values: CDR1 LNHDA, CDR2 SQIVND (reference sequence). Trimming cost V 7 bases and J 1 base, with 10 bases left between them. The CDR3, as DNA: TGTGCCAGTAACGCAGGGTTCCAAGAGACCCAGTACTTC. This gives the protein CASNAGFQETQYF.

The chain combines TRBV18 with TRBJ1-6; 9 nucleotides align to TRBD1. V trimming: 5 bases; J trimming: 6 bases; junction bases outside the gene matches: 8. This CDR3 is 16 amino acids long. Per the germline V gene, CDR1 is KGHSH and CDR2 is LQKENI. In nucleotides, the CDR3 is TGTGCCAGCTCATTCAACAGGGGGCAGGGTAATTCACCCCTCCACTTT. Translation: CASSFNRGQGNSPLHF.

The rearrangement links TRBV7-9 to TRBJ1-2; D ambiguous. The CDR3 contains 14 residues. The germline V and J ends were trimmed by 1 base and 7 bases, with 13 bases remaining between them. Germline V gene lookup returns CDR1 SEHNR and CDR2 FQNEAQ (reference sequence). For the CDR3, the DNA is TGTGCCAGCAGCTTAGGTTCGAAAACCGCTGGCTACACCTTC. Translated, it gives CASSLGSKTAGYTF.

The rearrangement uses TRBV12-5 and TRBJ2-1, with D unclear. V lost 1 base, J lost 2 bases, and 12 bases lay in between. Germline lookup yields CDR1 LGHNT and CDR2 FRNRAP. This CDR3 comprises 16 residues. CDR3: CASGLESVIPYNEQFF. The CDR3 DNA sequence: TGTGCTAGTGGTTTGGAGTCTGTAATTCCCTACAATGAGCAGTTCTTC.

The chain has TRBV2 and TRBJ2-7, with D possibly TRBD1 on 5 matching bases. Looked up from germline, CDR1 is SNHLY and CDR2 is FYNNEI. Trimming took off 4 bases at V and 3 bases at J, with 13 bases between the two ends. The CDR3 consists of 14 residues. CDR3 sequence reads: CASSGGAGHYEQYF. DNA of the CDR3: TGTGCCAGCAGTGGTGGGGCAGGCCACTACGAGCAGTACTTC.

V usage is TRBV2 and J usage is TRBJ2-7; D gene ambiguous. Germline CDR1 reads SNHLY; CDR2 reads FYNNEI. Trimming pared 6 bases from V and 2 bases from J, leaving 8 bases between. This CDR3 contains 12 residues. In DNA, the CDR3 is TGTGCCAGCAGGACAAATACCTACGAGCAGTACTTC. Protein: CASRTNTYEQYF. The whole variable domain, remainder taken from reference TRBV2 and TRBJ2-7, is EPEVTQTPSHQVTQMGQEVILRCVPISNHLYFYWYRQILGQKVEFLVSFYNNEISEKSEIFDDQFSVERPDGSNFTLKIRSTKLEDSAMYFCASRTNTYEQYFGPGTRLTVT.

This chain joins TRBV7-9 and TRBJ2-1; 8 bases are a match to TRBD1. The CDR3 covers 15 residues. Germline CDR1 and CDR2: SEHNR and FQNEAQ (reference sequence). The J segment lost 8 bases and the V segment lost 2 bases, leaving 8 bases of the junction unmatched. The chain's CDR3 is CASSLRTGRKDEQFF. The CDR3 bases are TGTGCCAGCAGCTTAAGGACAGGGCGAAAGGATGAGCAGTTCTTC.

The chain has TRBV29-1 and TRBJ2-4; 8 nucleotides line up with TRBD1. V was clipped by 7 bases and J by 3 bases; unmatched bases: 8. The CDR3 consists of 14 residues. Germline V gene data show CDR1 as SQVTM and CDR2 as ANQGSEA. Here the CDR3 reads CSALGTGGKNIQYF. DNA of the CDR3: TGCAGCGCCTTAGGGACAGGAGGCAAAAACATTCAGTACTTC.

This clone has a single count. The chain has TRBV5-5 and TRBJ2-3, with TRBD2 matching over 13 bases. The CDR3 is 18 amino acids. Per the germline V gene, CDR1 is SGHKS and CDR2 is YYEKEE (reference sequence). Unmatched junction bases numbered 10, after V lost 4 bases and J lost 2 bases. CDR3 amino acids: CASSHDRLAGGHTDTQYF. DNA for the CDR3: TGTGCCAGCAGCCATGACAGACTAGCGGGGGGCCACACAGATACGCAGTATTTT.

The chain combines TRBV27 with TRBJ2-1, with a possible D match to TRBD1 (5 bases). The V gene's germline CDR1 is MNHEY and CDR2 SMNVEV (reference sequence). This CDR3 region has 16 residues. V shed 7 bases and J shed 5 bases, with 21 bases lying between them. CDR3 sequence: CASTPRVMGYNNEQFF. DNA of the CDR3: TGTGCCAGCACCCCCAGGGTAATGGGGTATAACAATGAGCAGTTCTTC.

This clone was seen a single time. This CDR3 is CASSSGAGGYTF. In nucleotides, the CDR3 is TGTGCCAGCAGCTCAGGGGCGGGTGGCTACACCTTC. The chain is built from TRBV6-4 and TRBJ1-2; D perhaps matches TRBD1 (6 bases). CDR3 length: 12 amino acids. Per germline, CDR1 MRHNA and CDR2 SNTAGT. Trimming removed 6 bases from V and 7 bases from J, with 12 bases in between.

The gene calls are TRBV5-6 and TRBJ1-2, with TRBD1 as a possible D gene (5 bases). The CDR3 is 13 residues long. Germline V gene sequence: CDR1 SGHDT, CDR2 YYEEEE. V shed 3 bases and J shed 1 base, with 7 bases lying between them. The CDR3 is CASSWGRNYGYTF. The CDR3 DNA reads as TGTGCCAGCAGCTGGGGCCGTAACTATGGCTACACCTTC.

Only one count was recorded for this clone. The J gene is TRBJ2-2, the V gene TRBV7-3, with D perhaps TRBD1 (7 bases). Looked up from germline, CDR1 is SGHTA and CDR2 is FQGTGA. The ends were cut back, 4 bases at V and 5 bases at J, with 11 bases in the middle. The CDR3 runs 14 residues. The CDR3 loop reads CASSSTGRTGELFF. In DNA form, the CDR3 reads TGTGCCAGCAGCTCGACAGGGAGGACCGGGGAGCTGTTTTTT.

The rearrangement joins TRBV7-9 to TRBJ1-5; 7 positions agree with TRBD1. V gave up 5 bases and J gave up 7 bases; unmatched junction bases: 8. This CDR3 is built from 14 residues. CDR1 and CDR2 (germline): SEHNR, FQNEAQ (reference sequence). The CDR3 coding sequence is TGTGCCAGCAGCGTACAGGGGAATTTGCAGCCCCAGCATTTT. Translation gives CASSVQGNLQPQHF.

The chain links TRBV4-1 to TRBJ1-2; TRBD1 is a possible D gene (6 bases). Germline CDR1 reads MGHRA; CDR2 reads YSYEKL. Trimming took off 1 base at V and 4 bases at J, with 16 bases between the two ends. The CDR3 runs 16 residues. The CDR3 loop is CASSQAPDRTPYGYTF. DNA of the CDR3: TGCGCCAGCAGCCAAGCCCCGGACAGAACGCCCTATGGCTACACCTTC.

The V and J genes are TRBV4-3 and TRBJ2-7; 8 bases match TRBD1. The germline CDR1 and CDR2 sequences are LGHNA and YSLEER. The CDR3 consists of 15 residues. With 1 base clipped from V and 2 bases from J, the junction kept 4 bases outside the gene matches. As DNA, the CDR3 is TGCGCCAGCAGCCAAGGGACAGGGATTACCTACGAGCAGTACTTC. Protein product: CASSQGTGITYEQYF.

On this clone itself: Different DNA sequences within this sample yield the same CDR3. The chain has TRBV6-5 and TRBJ1-2, with 8 bases aligning to TRBD1. This CDR3 comprises 13 residues. CDR1 is MNHEY and CDR2 is SVGAGI in the germline V gene. Trimming took 6 bases from V and 6 from J; bases not matched to a gene: 6. The DNA for the CDR3 is TGTGCCAGCAGCCTGGGACAGGCGGATGGCTACACCTTC. Translation: CASSLGQADGYTF.

The V call is TRBV6-5, the J call TRBJ1-2; possible D gene TRBD1, 5 bases. CDR1 and CDR2 (germline): MNHEY, SVGAGI. V was shortened by 2 bases and J by 7 bases, with 14 bases between the two germline ends. The CDR3 consists of 14 residues. The DNA for the CDR3 is TGTGCCAGCAGTTACAACGGGGGTGGAGGTGGCTACACCTTC. Residues: CASSYNGGGGGYTF.

This rearrangement joins TRBV12-3 or TRBV12-4 to TRBJ1-1; D remains unclear. CDR3 size: 13 residues. Trimming removed 3 bases from V and 1 base from J, with 6 bases in between. The CDR3, as DNA: TGTGCCAGCAGTTTGGTGAGGAACACTGAAGCTTTCTTT. Amino acids: CASSLVRNTEAFF.

The CDR3 here is CASSSKPRDTQYF. The CDR3 DNA reads as TGTGCCAGCAGTTCTAAGCCCAGAGATACGCAGTATTTT. The chain uses TRBV27 and TRBJ2-3; D uncertain. From germline, CDR1 is MNHEY and CDR2 SMNVEV (reference sequence). V shed 4 bases and J shed 5 bases, with 10 bases lying between them. This CDR3 spans 13 amino acids.

The sample holds one count of this clone. The J gene is TRBJ1-6, the V gene TRBV7-3; 7 bases agree with TRBD1. Germline V CDR1 and CDR2: SGHTA, FQGTGA. The CDR3 spans 15 residues. Trimming cost V 2 bases and J 8 bases; bases outside gene matches: 6. The CDR3 region is CASSLDEGGYSPLHF. CDR3 bases: TGTGCCAGCAGCTTAGATGAAGGGGGCTATTCACCCCTCCACTTT.